This TCR beta chain was obtained from a study of T cell responses to AZD1222 COVID-19 vaccine. This clone has more than one count but fewer than ten. The antigen is undetermined. Profiled with immunoSEQ multiplex PCR; TCRdb holds only in-frame clones, not every one. The sample contains about 150,000 clones, 90% to 95% of which appear only once. Notes on the study in general: The donors showed a predominance of white British ancestry and of females, with possible underestimation of clonal diversity.

The germline CDR1 and CDR2 sequences are SGHKS and YYEKEE (reference sequence). The CDR3 consists of 14 residues. V lost 0 bases and J 0 bases, leaving 6 bases between the germline ends. The J gene is TRBJ1-1, the V gene TRBV5-5; D is unresolved. The sample here was peripheral blood, taken on day 0 of AZD1222 vaccination. This receptor was taken from an adult in good health. Here the CDR3 reads CASSLDSMNTEAFF. The CDR3 DNA reads as TGTGCCAGCAGCTTGGATAGTATGAACACTGAAGCTTTCTTT.